Listed here are 20 T cell receptor beta chains from one sample, sequenced in a study of CXCR3-negative and CXCR3-positive naive CD8 T cells. These TCRs are of unknown antigen specificity. Study-level results: More hydrophobic TRB CDR3s were found in CXCR3-positive naive cells than in CXCR3-negative naive cells.

Researchers prepared the TRB cDNA libraries using 5' RACE with UMI labels. TCRdb reprocessed the 5' RACE reads, with one entry per CDR3 protein and no DNA. Here the sample table reports fewer than 65,000 distinct CDR3 sequences. Source material: naive CXCR3+ CD8+ T cells from blood. Described subset: CD45RO-CCR7+CD27+CD95- naive CD8+ T cells expressing CXCR3 (TNR3+). These receptors all come from a human donor in good health. Some clones in this sample may be carry-over from other donors' samples.

This clonotype registers medium-sized (0.01 to 0.1%) by frequency. V usage is TRBV27 and J usage is TRBJ2-1; TCRdb's D gene call, TRBD2, goes unchecked for lack of DNA. The CDR3 is 16 residues long. In germline, CDR1 is MNHEY, CDR2 SMNVEV (reference sequence). The CDR3 region is CASSLNGGNTYNEQFF.

The chain joins TRBV19 to TRBJ1-1. Germline V gives CDR1 LNHDA, CDR2 SQIVND (reference sequence). This CDR3 contains 15 residues. The CDR3 spells CASSIVADMNTEAFF.

The chain couples TRBV19 to TRBJ1-1. CDR3 length: 14 amino acids. CDR1 and CDR2 (germline): LNHDA, SQIVND (reference sequence). CDR3 loop: CASRWFTGNTEAFF.

This chain joins TRBV20-1 and TRBJ2-7; the TCRdb call, TRBD2, lacks DNA for checking. Germline V lookup: CDR1 DFQATT, CDR2 SNEGSKA (reference sequence). This CDR3 spans 14 amino acids. The CDR3 here is CSARQGEGIYEQYF.

V gene TRBV6-5 combines with J gene TRBJ2-3; TCRdb calls TRBD2, which cannot be checked without DNA. The CDR3 sequence is 14 residues long. Germline CDR1 and CDR2: MNHEY and SVGAGI. The CDR3 region is CASSLSGGTDTQYF.

This rearrangement joins TRBV25-1 to TRBJ2-7; the D call of TRBD2 rests on TCRdb alone, since no DNA is present to check it. The CDR3 loop spans 15 amino acids. Looked up from germline, CDR1 is MGHDK and CDR2 is SYGVNS. The CDR3 is CASSDGQRPSYEQYF.

The gene calls are TRBV12-3 or TRBV12-4 and TRBJ2-5; the TRBD1 assignment by TCRdb is unverifiable without DNA. The CDR3 loop spans 14 amino acids. CDR3 sequence: CASGNRGSEETQYF.

The CDR3 here is CSAPPSEFSYNEQFF. The rearrangement joins TRBV20-1 to TRBJ2-1; TCRdb lists TRBD1, though no DNA is available to test this call. This CDR3 has 15 residues. Germline CDR1 reads DFQATT; CDR2 reads SNEGSKA (reference sequence).

The chain carries TRBV9 and TRBJ2-5; TCRdb names TRBD2, which stays unverified in the absence of DNA. Germline V gene sequence: CDR1 SGDLS, CDR2 YYNGEE. The CDR3 consists of 17 residues. This CDR3 reads CASSSGLAGEWGETQYF. The full variable domain, in which reference TRBV9 and TRBJ2-5 provide the parts outside the CDR3, is DSGVTQTPKHLITATGQRVTLRCSPRSGDLSVYWYQQSLDQGLQFLIQYYNGEERAKGNILERFSAQQFPDLHSELNLSSLELGDSALYFCASSSGLAGEWGETQYFGPGTRLLVL.

This chain joins TRBV6-2 or TRBV6-3 and TRBJ2-5; TCRdb names TRBD1, which stays unverified in the absence of DNA. The CDR3 runs to 15 residues. Germline CDR1 and CDR2: MNHEY and SVGEGT. Here the CDR3 reads CASSYTRGTQETQYF.

V and J are TRBV7-9 and TRBJ2-2; TCRdb lists TRBD2, though no DNA is available to test this call. This CDR3 contains 14 residues. Germline CDR1 reads SEHNR; CDR2 reads FQNEAQ (reference sequence). This CDR3 reads CASKGEHDPGELFF.

The chain carries TRBV4-1 and TRBJ2-1; TCRdb outputs TRBD2, but without DNA this stays unchecked. Germline V gene lookup returns CDR1 MGHRA and CDR2 YSYEKL. The CDR3 contains 17 residues. CDR3 residues: CASSQDLAGETYNEQFF.

The chain joins TRBV7-9 to TRBJ2-1. This CDR3 is 16 amino acids long. Germline values: CDR1 SEHNR, CDR2 FQNEAQ (reference sequence). The CDR3 protein is CASRSEEGVAYNEQFF.

The V and J genes are TRBV7-9 and TRBJ2-5; TCRdb returns TRBD2, unconfirmable since there is no DNA. This CDR3 has 16 residues. Germline CDR1 is SEHNR and CDR2 is FQNEAQ (reference sequence). The CDR3 is CASSLSSASGQETQYF.

The rearrangement joins TRBV27 to TRBJ2-1; with no DNA, the TCRdb D assignment of TRBD2 cannot be verified. This CDR3 is 15 amino acids long. Germline V gene lookup returns CDR1 MNHEY and CDR2 SMNVEV (reference sequence). The CDR3 loop is CASNDRASGSGEQFF.

This chain connects TRBV5-1 to TRBJ1-1; the D call of TRBD1 rests on TCRdb alone, since no DNA is present to check it. CDR3 length equals 15 residues. CDR1 is SGHRS and CDR2 is YFSETQ in the germline V gene. The CDR3 here is CASTEGTGTNTEAFF.

The rearrangement uses TRBV9 and TRBJ2-5; the TRBD1 assignment by TCRdb is unverifiable without DNA. Germline V gene lookup returns CDR1 SGDLS and CDR2 YYNGEE. The CDR3 extends over 15 amino acids. The CDR3 protein is CASSAGAAFWETQYF.

This chain uses TRBV29-1 with TRBJ2-2; no DNA is available, so the TRBD1 call from TCRdb remains unchecked. CDR3 size: 13 residues. From germline, CDR1 is SQVTM and CDR2 ANQGSEA. CDR3 in amino acids: CSGEQGLTGELFF.

The chain uses TRBV20-1 and TRBJ1-2; TCRdb gives TRBD1 as the D gene, but with no DNA this cannot be confirmed. Germline V gene lookup returns CDR1 DFQATT and CDR2 SNEGSKA (reference sequence). The CDR3 has 13 residues. The CDR3 sequence is CSARDRENYGYTF.

The gene calls are TRBV29-1 and TRBJ1-2; TCRdb's D call, TRBD1, is unchecked because there is no DNA. Looked up from germline, CDR1 is SQVTM and CDR2 is ANQGSEA. CDR3 length: 15 residues. CDR3 amino acids: CSVGPLGGSSYGYTF.